What follows describes a single TCR beta chain. The sample belongs to a study of blood T cell repertoires in COVID-19. Germline CDR1 and CDR2: SGHNT and YYREEE (reference sequence). The CDR3 spans 13 residues. Trimming stripped 5 bases from V and 1 base from J, with 9 bases between. TCRdb's table, derived via immunoSEQ multiplex PCR, lists solely in-frame clones and lacks some. Among roughly 300,000 clones listed, approximately 93% were seen once. Seattle patient enrollment occurred during active infection, with longitudinal follow-up thereafter. The chain uses TRBV5-4 and TRBJ1-1; D is ambiguous. The sample consisted of peripheral blood. This TCR was sampled from a young woman with COVID-19, enrolled during active disease. DNA for the CDR3: TGTGCCAGCAGGAAAACAGCGAACACTGAAGCTTTCTTT. Its protein product is CASRKTANTEAFF. Full variable domain (rest looked up from reference TRBV5-4 and TRBJ1-1): ETGVTQSPTHLIKTRGQQVTLRCSSQSGHNTVSWYQQALGQGPQFIFQYYREEENGRGNFPPRFSGLQFPNYSSELNVNALELDDSALYLCASRKTANTEAFFGQGTRLTVV.